Given below is one T cell receptor (beta chain) in context. This clonotype was detected only a few times. It lacks a known antigen. One base away there is no much larger clone; base qualities are not given. Ophthalmopathy patients had moderately to severely active disease, Clinical Activity Score of at least 3, NOSPECS grade of at least 4, and duration under 3 months. Any patient with an uncontrolled infection, another autoimmune disease, pregnancy or lactation was excluded. Diagnoses were based on clinical symptoms, serum thyroxine and TRAb, thyroid ultrasound and orbital computed tomography. Ficoll-Paque density gradient centrifugation was used to isolate PBMCs from approximately 11 ml of fresh peripheral blood. Trizol reagent was used to extract total RNA, and RNA quality was then checked on an Agilent 2100 Bioanalyzer. The sample belongs to a study of T cells in Graves' hyperthyroidism and ophthalmopathy (dated by TCRdb to 2018 to 2020). Notes on the research overall: Peripheral blood samples were taken at the time of initial diagnosis, prior to any treatment. A discovery cohort of about 96 patients, 43 with Graves' ophthalmopathy and under 60 with stable Graves' hyperthyroidism, was used to find distinguishing TCR V-J signatures. The paper describes TCR Vbeta CDR3 sequencing of more than 120 peripheral blood samples, made up of around 41 ophthalmopathy patients, 70 to 75 hyperthyroidism patients and 17 progressor patients. An independent validation cohort of around 19 hyperthyroidism patients and 17 patients who later progressed to ophthalmopathy tested prospective prediction of ophthalmopathy. In addition, the study compared T-cell repertoires in thyroid tissue and in blood from roughly six Graves' hyperthyroidism patients. For training and testing, the 100 or so patients in the discovery cohort were randomly divided in a 7:3 ratio. After blood sampling, hyperthyroidism patients were treated with methimazole at a starting dose of 30 mg daily, and ophthalmopathy patients were treated with high-dose intravenous methylprednisolone.

Trimming removed 2 bases from V and 7 bases from J, leaving 5 bases between the germline ends. From the cysteine through the phenylalanine, the CDR3 covers 11 amino acids. CDR3 DNA is the only sequence kept; it has 33 bases, read in frame from the first base. The germline V gene supplies CDR1 MGHRA and CDR2 YSYEKL. What the authors observed across the whole study: Most expanded thyroid clonotypes (frequency above 0.001) were also detected in blood, suggesting blood repertoires may reflect thyroid immune responses. In validation, the model predicted progression to ophthalmopathy a median of approximately 6.3 months before onset, with about 70% sensitivity and about 72% specificity. Sample size was not statistically predetermined, and investigators were not blinded to group allocation. Ophthalmopathy was separated from stable hyperthyroidism by a 13 V-J signature model, with over 85% sensitivity and roughly 84% specificity obtained in cross-validation and 80%/75% obtained in testing.

TCR beta CDR3 regions were amplified from RNA transcripts. The TCR CDR3 was subjected to a first round of RT-PCR using the HTBI primer set and the Qiagen OneStep RT-PCR kit. A second multiplex PCR round built the libraries, followed by size selection and purification. The libraries were sequenced on an Illumina HiSeq2000 using paired-end 100 bp reads. For the original study's pipeline: SOAPnuke was used to process the raw data, removing reads that contained adapters or uncalled bases, had a mean Phred below 15, or lacked an exact match to the constant primer or identifier. COPE v1.2.5 was used to merge the high-quality paired reads, and each unique nucleotide sequence was defined as a clonotype. MiTCR v1.1 was used to align clonotypes to the IMGT TRBV, TRBD and TRBJ reference segments. The analysis was restricted to V-J combinations with a frequency above 0.0001, which together covered 99.2% of the repertoires. The TCS score was defined as the ratio of F50 (clonal expansion) to E x V (chaos), calculated using BLOSUM62-based TCRdist between CDR3 peptides within each V-J. Welch's t-statistics and random forest reduced 500 to 550 V-J features to 10 to 15, which were used in a naive Bayes classifier (R e1071). The raw public data were reprocessed by TCRdb itself: fastp quality trimming at Q25, MiXCR clonotype calling, in-frame beta chains only. Rows matching on CDR3 protein sequence are summarized as one entry with the most common DNA and genes. TCRdb's processing, not the authors' own work, is the source of the V and J calls. The sample table records fewer than 450,000 distinct CDR3 sequences; less than 20% of these occur just once. The top ten clonotypes cover 35% to 45% of the sample.

This receptor was obtained from a man in his late teens or twenties with Graves' ophthalmopathy. The sequencing input was blood. The chain is assembled from TRBV4-1 and TRBJ1-2, with no confidently assigned D gene. CDR3 region: CASSQRGGYTF. In nucleotides, the sequence is TGCGCCAGCAGCCAACGTGGTGGCTACACCTTC.